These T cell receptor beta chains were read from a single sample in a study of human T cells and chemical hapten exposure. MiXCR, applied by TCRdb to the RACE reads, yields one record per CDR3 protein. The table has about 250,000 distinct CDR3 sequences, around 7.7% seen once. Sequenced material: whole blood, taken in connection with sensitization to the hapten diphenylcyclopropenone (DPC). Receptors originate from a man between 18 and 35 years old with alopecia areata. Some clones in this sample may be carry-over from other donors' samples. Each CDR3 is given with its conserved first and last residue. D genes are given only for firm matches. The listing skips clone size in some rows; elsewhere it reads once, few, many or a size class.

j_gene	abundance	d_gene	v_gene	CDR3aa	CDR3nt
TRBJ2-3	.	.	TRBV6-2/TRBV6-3	CASSYSWTNTDTQYF	TGTGCCAGCAGTTACTCTTGGACCAACACAGATACGCAGTATTTT
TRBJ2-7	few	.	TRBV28	CASSWGDYEQYF	TGTGCCAGCAGTTGGGGGGACTACGAGCAGTACTTC
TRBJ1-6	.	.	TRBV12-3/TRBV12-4	CASRSLNSGPLHF	TGTGCCAGCAGGTCCTTAAATTCTGGCCCGCTCCACTTT
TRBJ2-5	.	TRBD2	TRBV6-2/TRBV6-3	CASRYSGGTETQYF	TGTGCCAGCAGGTATAGCGGGGGGACAGAGACCCAGTACTTC
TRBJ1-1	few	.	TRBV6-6	CASSYGRDTEAFF	TGTGCCAGCAGTTACGGCAGGGACACTGAAGCTTTCTTT
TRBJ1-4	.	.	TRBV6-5	CAVRDQSTKLFF	TGTGCCGTCCGGGACCAATCAACCAAACTGTTTTTT
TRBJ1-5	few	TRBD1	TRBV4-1	CASSQQGQGALNQPQHF	TGCGCCAGCAGCCAACAAGGACAGGGAGCCCTCAATCAGCCCCAGCATTTT
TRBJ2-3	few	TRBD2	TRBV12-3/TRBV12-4	CASSSASGVSTDTQYF	TGTGCCAGCAGTTCTGCTAGCGGGGTTAGCACAGATACGCAGTATTTT
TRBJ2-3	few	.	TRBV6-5	CASSYGYRTDTQYF	TGTGCCAGCAGTTACGGTTACAGGACAGATACGCAGTATTTT
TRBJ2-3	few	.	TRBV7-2	CASSSDHTDTQYF	TGTGCCAGCAGCTCGGACCACACAGATACGCAGTATTTT
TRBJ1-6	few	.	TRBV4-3	CASSRQQGSNSPLHF	TGCGCCAGCAGCCGCCAACAGGGATCTAATTCACCCCTCCACTTT
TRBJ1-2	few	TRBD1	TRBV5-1	CASSLPQDRANYGYTF	TGCGCCAGCAGCTTGCCCCAGGACAGGGCCAACTATGGCTACACCTTC
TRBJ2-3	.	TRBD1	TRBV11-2	CASSLVLNRGPDTQYF	TGTGCCAGCAGCTTAGTTCTGAACAGGGGACCAGATACGCAGTATTTT
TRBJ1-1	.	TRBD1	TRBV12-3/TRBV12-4	CASSLGQGASEAFF	TGTGCCAGCAGTTTGGGACAGGGGGCCTCTGAAGCTTTCTTT
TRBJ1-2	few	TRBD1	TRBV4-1	CASSHDRLGTGNGYTF	TGCGCCAGCAGCCATGACCGTCTCGGGACAGGGAATGGCTACACCTTC
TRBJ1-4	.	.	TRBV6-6	CASSAHTGPVEKLFF	TGTGCCAGCAGTGCACACACAGGGCCAGTAGAAAAACTGTTTTTT
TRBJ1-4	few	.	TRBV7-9	CASSPIEGTWEKLFF	TGTGCCAGCAGCCCCATCGAGGGTACATGGGAAAAACTGTTTTTT
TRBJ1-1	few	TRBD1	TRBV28	CASSLLPGGNTEAFF	TGTGCCAGCAGTTTACTCCCAGGGGGGAACACTGAAGCTTTCTTT
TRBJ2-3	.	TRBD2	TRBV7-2	CASSLTSGGAPDTQYF	TGTGCCAGCAGCTTGACTAGCGGGGGGGCACCAGATACGCAGTATTTT
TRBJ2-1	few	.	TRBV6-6	CASSYSSANEQFF	TGTGCCAGCAGTTACTCGTCCGCGAATGAGCAGTTCTTC
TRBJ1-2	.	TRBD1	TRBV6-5	CASSYDRGDGYTF	TGTGCCAGCAGTTACGACAGGGGGGACGGCTACACCTTC
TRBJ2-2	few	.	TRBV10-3	CAISDRGRNTGELFF	TGTGCCATCAGTGACAGGGGACGGAACACCGGGGAGCTGTTTTTT
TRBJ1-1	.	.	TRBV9	CASSGRQDTEAFF	TGTGCCAGCAGCGGCCGACAGGACACTGAAGCTTTCTTT
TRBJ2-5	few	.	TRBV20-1	CSALPGRQETQYF	TGCAGTGCTCTACCGGGTCGACAAGAGACCCAGTACTTC
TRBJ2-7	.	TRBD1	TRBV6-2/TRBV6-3	CASSTGGAGIIYEQYF	TGTGCCAGCAGCACAGGGGGCGCGGGTATAATCTACGAGCAGTACTTC
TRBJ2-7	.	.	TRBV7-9	CATRDITGHRSSYEQYF	TGTGCCACCAGGGACATAACAGGGCACAGAAGCTCCTACGAGCAGTACTTC
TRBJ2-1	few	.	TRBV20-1	CSALAPSSYNEQFF	TGCAGTGCTCTAGCACCCAGCTCCTACAATGAGCAGTTCTTC